This T cell receptor beta chain was documented in a study of blood T cells in healthy people across ages. Study conclusions and caveats: Diversity of TCR beta per million T cells declined in a roughly linear way with age. With unsorted PBMCs, a conclusive comparison of naive versus antigen-experienced cells was not possible. Naive CD4+ cells and diversity were both higher in long-lived donors than in aged donors.

Alongside a J-beta primer mix, a sample-barcoded 5' primer served in a second PCR lasting 7 to 11 cycles. Each CDR3 protein is one row after TCRdb ran MiXCR on the 5' RACE reads. The sample includes about 1.1 million distinct CDR3 sequences, 35% to 45% of them seen just once. In regard to this clonotype: Its antigen is still unknown.

Each donor's blood draw was approximately 10 milliliters of peripheral blood. After removal of 5 bases from V and 2 bases from J, the junction contained 9 bases not matched to a gene. The CDR3 is 15 residues long. Germline assignment: CDR1 DFQATT and CDR2 SNEGSKA (reference sequence). The chain carries TRBV20-1 and TRBJ1-5; 7 bases are shared with TRBD1. The specimen was blood. This receptor was identified in a man aged 18-30 years in good health. CDR3 in DNA: TGCAGTGCTTCCCAGGACAGGTTGGGCAATCAGCCCCAGCATTTT. Its translation is CSASQDRLGNQPQHF.